This TCR beta chain derives from a study of TIL therapy for anti-PD-1-resistant metastatic lung cancer. Study-wide context: Median tumor PD-L1 proportion score was roughly 5.5%.

Time point here: pre-treatment sample, taken before nivolumab and TIL therapy. Most excised metastases sampled were pleural nodules or supraclavicular lymph nodes. Patients were adults with stage 4 NSCLC. Per the germline V gene, CDR1 is MNHNS and CDR2 is SASEGT. This CDR3 has 14 residues. Losses at the gene ends were 6 bases for V and 11 bases for J; bases not matched to a gene: 7. Study results and caveats: Many TIL product clones were absent from baseline tumor, suggesting clonal contraction.

The immunoSEQ assay was v3. Libraries were prepared by immunoSEQ multiplex PCR; TCRdb keeps only in-frame clonotypes and omits some of them. The table records roughly 50,000 clones, about two thirds of them present only once. For this clone: Its cognate antigen is unknown.

The TCR comes from a person between 25 and 80 years old with non-small cell lung cancer. This sequence joins TRBV6-1 and TRBJ1-4; 12 bases are a match to TRBD1. Sequencing used tumor tissue, obtained at baseline. CDR3 DNA: TGTGCCAGCAGAACCGGGACAGGGGGCAATAAACTGTTTTTT. Amino acid sequence: CASRTGTGGNKLFF.